This record looks at one T cell receptor beta chain sequence and its context. Its antigen has not been determined. Per-base qualities were not stored, and no clone one base away is much larger. The cohort was made up of several hundred healthy bone marrow donors. All cohort members were sampled while nominally healthy, although unrecorded immune exposures were likely present. The donor was CMV seropositive and was included in the group of approximately 310 seropositive cohort members. Every donor gave a peripheral blood sample, and the peripheral blood mononuclear cells from that sample were used for TCR beta sequencing. Genomic DNA was extracted from the blood cell samples with the Qiagen DNeasy Blood Extraction Kit. The sample is drawn from a study of cytomegalovirus exposure and HLA in healthy donors (dated by TCRdb to about 2017). Regarding the complete study: An earlier analysis of roughly 500 of the donors reported under 300 Gb of sequence data and 90 million to 120 million unique TCR beta sequences obtained from around 190 million T cells. An early release covering about 600 HLA-typed donors comprised approximately 290 gigabases of sequencing data and about 90 million unique TCR sequences. Among the roughly 430 genotyped donors, around 79% belonged to the genetic ancestry cluster associated with self-reported Caucasian donors. The study was designed to test whether signatures of past pathogen exposure could be identified by cataloging public T cell receptors. The study used immunosequencing to profile the T cell repertoires of 666 subjects and linked those repertoires to cytomegalovirus serostatus. A separate validation cohort of roughly 120 different subjects was used in addition to the approximately 700-subject first cohort. To predict cytomegalovirus infection status, the study brought together high-throughput TCR immunosequencing, statistical association of individual TCRs with disease status, and machine learning. A later analysis re-analyzed previously published TCR beta repertoires from 666 donors and added high-resolution HLA genotyping to study TCR occurrence patterns. In the later analysis, no new phenotypic data were used to find candidate immune exposures; instead, reliance was placed on TCR beta sequences and their occurrence across donors. In an earlier analysis of roughly 600 of the donors, high-throughput TCR beta sequencing was used to judge whether each TCR beta V gene segment behaved as functional or pseudogenic. Donor age, sex, ethnicity and CMV serostatus were compiled alongside the repertoire data. In a later genetic analysis, genome-wide SNP genotypes for about 65% of the roughly 670 donors were used, and that subset was treated as a discovery cohort. Every discovery cohort repertoire had been produced on one sequencing platform. HLA typing included class I and class II loci at four-digit resolution. Typing coverage differed by locus: A, B, C, DRB1 and DQB1 were typed in roughly 629-640 donors, DQA1 in around 500, DPA1 in 600 to 610, and DPB1 in approximately 450. Because of strong linkage in the cohort, roughly five DR-DQ haplotypes were treated as single units for association and clustering. On average, around 200,000 unique TCR beta nucleotide sequences were sequenced per donor among fewer than 500 genotyped donors of the cohort, with roughly 18% of those sequences being non-productive. Broader findings and caveats from the paper: According to a later analysis, most CMV-associated TCR beta chains appeared to be HLA-restricted, and the HLA associations seemed to be driven largely by CMV exposure. The classifier was reported to diagnose cytomegalovirus status with high specificity and sensitivity in both the original cohort and the validation cohort. A later analysis found that HLA-associated TCR beta chains were more clonally expanded and had lower generation probabilities than equally common non-associated chains. The study gave a list of 150 to 200 TCR beta chains associated with cytomegalovirus. In vitro tests confirmed that a few of the cytomegalovirus-associated TCR beta chains recognize cytomegalovirus antigens. A later analysis reported that several top co-occurrence clusters appeared linked to parvovirus B19, influenza, CMV and Epstein-Barr virus. For the cohort, immune exposure information was limited to CMV serostatus. A cluster of highly shared sequence variants was judged likely to be a technical artifact of the sequencing pipeline. The authors suggested that the approach could potentially be extended to other disease states and immunological phenotypes. Compared with the approximately 670-donor mean, donors in an Asian-associated ancestry cluster had fewer N-insertions in productive TCRs, according to a later genetic analysis. This cohort had only TCR beta chains sequenced, and the lack of alpha or paired-chain data limited which features could be detected. An association between a missense DCLRE1C variant and V-gene and J-gene trimming of TCR beta chains was found in a later genetic analysis and replicated in an independent cohort. Linkage disequilibrium might explain the correlated functional status among segregating V segments, but an unknown experimental factor could not be excluded. When HLA alleles, especially DR and DQ, strongly co-occurred, TCR associations were difficult to assign to individual alleles. Roughly uniform sequencing depth across donors was assumed in presence/absence analyses, although this assumption may not hold. Because counts were too low, some 16 rarely observed V segments, including chromosome 9 orphons, were excluded from the earlier analysis of about 500 of the donors. In a later analysis, TCR association rates were found to vary across HLA loci, with the most associated TCRs seen for DRB1 alleles and the fewest for HLA-C alleles. Because HLA typing was unavailable for some donors at each locus, only the typed subset was used in association tests. Across donors, most TCR sequences were observed very rarely, whereas some public TCRs were present in many individuals. An earlier analysis of several hundred of the donors showed that most TCR beta V segments appeared in productive rearrangements either about 87% or about 30% of the time, which broadly matched IMGT annotations. A further reported finding was that TCR beta sequences accurately predicted the HLA-A and HLA-B alleles for most subjects in the first cohort. Because the 87-base-pair reads could not distinguish some IMGT-functional V segments, including TRBV6-2 and TRBV6-3, those segments were excluded. In a later analysis, some 18,000 TCR beta sequences were associated with specific HLA alleles at a false discovery rate of 0.05.

The library was made by the immunoSEQ multiplex PCR assay. For the multiplex PCR, a mixture combining 60 forward primers for TCR Vbeta segments and 13 reverse primers for TCR Jbeta segments was used. The CDR3 region of rearranged TCR beta genes was amplified from genomic DNA by a multiplex PCR assay. On the Illumina HiSeq System, the amplified TCR beta libraries were sequenced as 87-base-pair reads. Under the source paper's analysis protocol: A later analysis counted tens of millions of unique TCR beta chains across the 670 or so repertoires, and roughly 9.9 million of these chains were shared by at least two donors. Raw reads were error-corrected and collapsed into unique sequences with a nearest-neighbor algorithm that merged closely related sequences to remove PCR and sequencing errors. To assign V, D and J gene segments, CDR3 sequences were aligned to IMGT reference sequences. Each retained sequence needed at least a six-nucleotide match to both a V gene segment and a J gene segment. A rearrangement was called productive if the CDR3 had no stop codons and remained in frame with V and J, and every other rearrangement was called non-productive. Following IMGT convention, CDR3 was defined as the stretch from the second conserved V-encoded cysteine to the conserved J-encoded phenylalanine. The earlier analysis of some 580 of the donors excluded any sequence lacking an unambiguous match to a single V gene segment. In an earlier analysis of several hundred of the donors, V segments were called functional above 56.7% productive rearrangements and were called segregating when the between-donor standard deviation exceeded 5%. A statistical classification framework was built for diagnosing cytomegalovirus status from the catalog of TCR beta chain sequences. In a later analysis, V and J genes were assigned by comparing TCR nucleotide sequences against IMGT/GENE-DB human TR gene sequences. Using the TCRdist pipeline, a later analysis assigned CDR3 sequences along with most-parsimonious VDJ recombination scenarios. In a later analysis, each TCR beta chain was defined by its CDR3 amino acid sequence together with its V-gene family, and reads without a unique V-gene family were excluded. In a later analysis, 550 to 650 highly shared, low-generation-probability nucleotide sequences were removed to address suspected cross-contamination and a sequencing artifact. In a later analysis, a clonal expansion index for each public chain was calculated from normalized within-repertoire ranks of inferred template counts. A later analysis computed generation probabilities with a VDJ recombination model fitted to out-of-frame rearrangements, and checked the results against IGoR. Hypergeometric tests were used in a later analysis to score TCR-TCR, TCR-HLA and TCR-CMV co-occurrence, with a repertoire-size bias correction applied to the TCR pairs. A later analysis estimated false discovery rates by permuting HLA or CMV assignments 20 times. A later analysis grouped co-occurring TCRs with DBSCAN, adding TCRdist sequence similarity when clustering within HLA-allele-positive subsets. Repertoires with fewer than 30,000 or more than 120,000 public chains were left out of co-occurrence clustering, as were several repertoires with anomalous nucleotide sharing. Sourced from immuneACCESS, this table was stored by TCRdb with only in-frame sequences that have V and J called. A share of the clones is absent; for the studies checked, an unresolved V gene accounts for under half, and the remainder has no known explanation. V, J and clone size are those of that table, while D and trimming were read from the DNA. In this sample the table shows around 150,000 clones, approximately 70% of which occur a single time. Roughly 7.1% of the sample is taken by the ten largest.

For CDR1 and CDR2, the germline V gene lists SGHRS and YFSETQ. The CDR3, cysteine through phenylalanine, is 16 amino acids long. The sequence is cut down to CDR3 DNA, 48 bases in frame from base 1. The V end gives up 1 base and the J end 1 base, leaving 4 bases in the junction not matched to a gene. Sequenced: PBMCs. The rearranged segments are TRBV5-1 and TRBJ2-2, with 7 central nucleotides matching TRBD2. This receptor was obtained from a man in his forties in good health and CMV-seropositive. The nucleotide sequence reads TGCGCCAGCAGCTTGTTGCGGGGGAGGAACACCGGGGAGCTGTTTTTT. It encodes CASSLLRGRNTGELFF.